This paragraph reports one T cell receptor (beta chain). Its antigen is undetermined. The source of the sample is a study of Ad26.COV2.S vaccination and SARS-CoV-2 variants. Study-level results: From the TCR breadth and depth analyses, total T cell responses may have been underestimated. Vaccine recipients surpassed placebo recipients in spike-specific TCR breadth.

Germline V gene data show CDR1 as MNHEY and CDR2 as SVGAGI. The length of the CDR3 is 13 residues. V lost 7 bases to trimming and J lost 1 base, with 10 bases between them. Here immunoSEQ multiplex PCR was the method, and the copy in TCRdb shows in-frame clones only, minus some. The sample holds about 180,000 clones; approximately 88% are singletons and the top ten take roughly 6%. This clonotype originated in a human donor who had recovered from COVID-19. Here the sequenced sample was peripheral blood, taken after recovery from COVID-19. J is TRBJ1-1 and V is TRBV6-5; D unresolved. CDR3 region: CASTPGKNTEAFF. CDR3 DNA sequence: TGTGCCAGCACTCCAGGAAAGAACACTGAAGCTTTCTTT.